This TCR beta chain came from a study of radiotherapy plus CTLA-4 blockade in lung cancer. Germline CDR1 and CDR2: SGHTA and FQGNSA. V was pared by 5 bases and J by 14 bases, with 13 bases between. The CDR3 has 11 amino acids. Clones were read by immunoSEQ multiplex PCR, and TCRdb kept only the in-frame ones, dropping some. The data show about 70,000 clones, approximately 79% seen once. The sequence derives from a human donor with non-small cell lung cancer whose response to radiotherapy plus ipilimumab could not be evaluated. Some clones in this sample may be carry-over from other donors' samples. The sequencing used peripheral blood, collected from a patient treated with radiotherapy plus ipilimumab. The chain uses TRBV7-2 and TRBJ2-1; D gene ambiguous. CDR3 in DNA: TGTGCCAGCAGCCGCAGCGATATGAAGTTCTTC. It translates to CASSRSDMKFF.